These 25 T cell receptor beta chains were all obtained from the same sample, sequenced in a study of prognosis after radiotherapy for stage I lung cancer. Two-round multiplex PCR on genomic DNA was the method by which TCR beta CDR3 was amplified. The first PCR round targeted every TRBV and TRBJ gene with specific primers. TCRdb reanalysed the multiplex PCR reads using MiXCR and keeps one entry per CDR3 protein. Here the sample spans fewer than 40,000 distinct CDR3 sequences, 32% being singletons. The sample was PBMCs, taken before or after stereotactic body radiation therapy (not recorded which). These receptors all come from a donor of 50 years or more with non-small cell lung cancer.

This clonotype has a count of ten or more. The rearrangement joins TRBV6-2 or TRBV6-3 to TRBJ2-7; 7 bases are a match to TRBD1. Germline V lookup: CDR1 MNHEY, CDR2 SVGEGT. V was pared by 5 bases and J by 7 bases, with 8 bases of the junction left unmatched. This CDR3 is 13 amino acids long. The CDR3 nucleotides are TGTGCCAGCAGTCTGCTGAGGGGGCTTGAGCAGTACTTC. Amino acid sequence: CASSLLRGLEQYF.

This clonotype was counted ten times or more. The chain uses TRBV3-1 and TRBJ2-2; D not certain. V gave up 1 base and J gave up 6 bases, with 6 bases separating them. The length of the CDR3 is 13 residues. Germline V gene sequence: CDR1 LGHDT, CDR2 YNNKEL (reference sequence). DNA for the CDR3: TGTGCCAGCAGCCAAGTCCGGGCCGGGGAGCTGTTTTTT. This encodes CASSQVRAGELFF.

This clonotype was counted many times. The chain has TRBV28 and TRBJ2-2, with D uncertain. V lost 3 bases and J lost 1, with 6 bases in between. Germline V gives CDR1 MDHEN, CDR2 SYDVKM. This CDR3 contains 14 residues. The CDR3 DNA follows: TGTGCCAGCAGTTTTTCCCTGAACACCGGGGAGCTGTTTTTT. Translating it yields CASSFSLNTGELFF. The full variable domain, rest sourced from reference TRBV28 and TRBJ2-2, is DVKVTQSSRYLVKRTGEKVFLECVQDMDHENMFWYRQDPGLGLRLIYFSYDVKMKEKGDIPEGYSVSREKKERFSLILESASTNQTSMYLCASSFSLNTGELFFGEGSRLTVL.

This clonotype occurred many times. The CDR3 coding sequence is TGCAGTGCTAGGAGACAGGGGTTGGGCACTGAAGCTTTCTTT. Protein product: CSARRQGLGTEAFF. The rearrangement joins TRBV20-1 to TRBJ1-1, with 8 bases aligning to TRBD1. The junction had 7 bases not matched to a gene; V was cut back by 3 bases and J by 4 bases. CDR1 and CDR2 (germline): DFQATT, SNEGSKA (reference sequence). The CDR3 spans 14 residues.

Comment on this clonotype: Compared with germline, one end of the junction differs, possibly owing to a read error. The chain couples TRBV11-2 to TRBJ1-2; D perhaps matches TRBD1 (5 bases). Germline V CDR1 and CDR2: SGHAT, FQNNGV. This CDR3 comprises 16 residues. The CDR3 bases are TGTGCCAGCAGCTTAGCCCACAGGCGGTATTCCTATGGCTACGCCTTC. It is translated as CASSLAHRRYSYGYAF.

This clonotype was recorded many times. The chain employs TRBV6-1 and TRBJ2-3; D remains ambiguous. Trimming removed 7 bases at V and 4 bases at J, with 12 bases between. This CDR3 comprises 13 residues. Per germline, CDR1 MNHNS and CDR2 SASEGT. CDR3 coding DNA: TGTGCCAGCATTAAGGTCGGCTCAGATACGCAGTATTTT. Protein sequence: CASIKVGSDTQYF.

This clonotype was seen at least ten times. J is TRBJ1-5 and V is TRBV6-1; D uncertain. CDR3 length: 14 amino acids. V shed 2 bases and J shed 4 bases, with 9 bases lying between them. Germline V gene sequence: CDR1 MNHNS, CDR2 SASEGT. CDR3 in amino acids: CASSELGPNQPQHF. The CDR3 DNA is TGTGCCAGCAGTGAACTTGGGCCGAATCAGCCCCAGCATTTT.

This clonotype was detected many times. This sequence joins TRBV6-4 and TRBJ2-1; TRBD1 agrees at 8 bases. V lost 8 bases and J lost 15; bases outside the gene matches: 15. CDR1 and CDR2 (germline): MRHNA, SNTAGT. The length of the CDR3 is 13 residues. In DNA form, the CDR3 reads TGTGCCAGCGCCGATACAAGACAGGGGCGAAGGTTCTTC. Translating it yields CASADTRQGRRFF.

This clonotype was detected ten times or more. This chain uses TRBV4-3 with TRBJ1-4; D possibly corresponds to TRBD1 (5 bases). Between the trimmed V and J ends, which lost 3 bases and 9 bases, there was a span of 20 bases. CDR3 length: 16 residues. Germline V lookup: CDR1 LGHNA, CDR2 YSLEER. The CDR3 sequence: CASSQGTGDGRKKLFF. The CDR3 bases are TGCGCCAGCAGCCAGGGGACCGGGGACGGGAGGAAAAAACTGTTTTTT.

This clonotype came up many times. The rearrangement uses TRBV6-8 and TRBJ1-2; 9 bases agree with TRBD1. The V gene end was trimmed by 7 bases and the J gene end by 5 bases; junction bases not matched to a gene: 5. This CDR3 has 13 amino acids. The germline V gene encodes CDR1 MNHGY and CDR2 SAAAGT. In DNA form, the CDR3 reads TGTGCCAGCACGACAGGGGGGGGGTATGGCTACACCTTC. Amino acids: CASTTGGGYGYTF.

This clonotype came up once. A single base separates this from a much larger clone, so it may be a read error. The rearrangement uses TRBV5-6 and TRBJ2-1, with 9 bases aligning to TRBD2. CDR3 length equals 15 residues. Germline assignment: CDR1 SGHDT and CDR2 YYEEEE. CDR3 amino acids: CANSLSGGYYNEQFF. The CDR3 DNA reads as TGTGCCAACAGCTTGAGCGGGGGGTATTACAATGAGCAGTTCTTC.

The table lists this clonotype with many counts. The chain carries TRBV5-1 and TRBJ2-5; TRBD1 agrees at 12 bases. Germline CDR1 reads SGHRS; CDR2 reads YFSETQ. V dropped 4 bases and J dropped 0; count of bases not matched to a gene: 4. This CDR3 has 16 amino acids. The CDR3 nucleotides are TGCGCCAGCAGCCCCGGGACAGGGGGCTACCAAGAGACCCAGTACTTC. Amino acid sequence: CASSPGTGGYQETQYF.

This clonotype came up many times. V usage is TRBV12-3 or TRBV12-4 and J usage is TRBJ1-2, with D possibly matching TRBD1 (6 bases). CDR3 length equals 15 residues. V lost 6 bases to trimming and J lost 6 bases, with 20 bases between them. The CDR3 region is CASSPRDKDRNGYTF. The CDR3 region has the DNA TGTGCCAGCAGCCCCCGGGACAAGGATAGGAATGGCTACACCTTC.

The gene calls are TRBV6-1 and TRBJ1-1; D gene unclear. The germline gives CDR1 MNHNS, CDR2 SASEGT. Trimming shortened V by 2 bases and J by 2 bases, and 15 bases separated the two germline ends. There are 16 residues in the CDR3. This CDR3 reads CASSEMSWTLNTEAFF. CDR3 nucleotide sequence: TGTGCCAGCAGTGAAATGTCATGGACCCTTAACACTGAAGCTTTCTTT.

This clonotype came up many times. The chain recombines TRBV30 with TRBJ1-6, with D possibly being TRBD1 (6 bases). This CDR3 comprises 16 residues. Germline loops: CDR1 GTSNPN, CDR2 SVGIG (reference sequence). V was clipped by 2 bases and J by 5 bases, with 16 bases between them. The CDR3 coding sequence is TGTGCCTGGAGTCAGATCAGGACAGTGGATAATTCACCCCTCCACTTT. Its protein product is CAWSQIRTVDNSPLHF. Supplemented by reference TRBV30 and TRBJ1-6, the full variable domain reads SQTIHQWPATLVQPVGSPLSLECTVEGTSNPNLYWYRQAAGRGLQLLFYSVGIGQISSEVPQNLSASRPQDRQFILSSKKLLLSDSGFYLCAWSQIRTVDNSPLHFGNGTRLTVT.

As to this clonotype: A far more abundant clone sits one base away, making this likely a read error. The V and J genes are TRBV5-5 and TRBJ1-2; D unclear. This CDR3 has 16 amino acids. The germline V and J ends were trimmed by 4 bases and 2 bases, with 18 bases remaining between them. Germline CDR1 reads SGHKS; CDR2 reads YYEKEE (reference sequence). CDR3 DNA: TGTGCCAGCAGCCCTGCGGGTAGGGAATTCAACTATGGCTACACCTTC. It yields the protein CASSPAGREFNYGYTF.

In its sample, this clonotype was seen many times. The chain carries TRBV5-6 and TRBJ1-5; 10 bases agree with TRBD1. Germline V gene lookup returns CDR1 SGHDT and CDR2 YYEEEE. V lost 4 bases and J lost 6; bases outside the gene matches: 7. The CDR3 length is 15 residues. Here the CDR3 reads CASSPGTGAGQPQHF. The CDR3 DNA is TGTGCCAGCAGCCCCGGGACAGGGGCAGGTCAGCCCCAGCATTTT.

In DNA form, the CDR3 reads TGCGCCAGCAGCCAACCCGGACTAGCGGGAGGGCCGAATGAGCAGTTCTTC. Encoded protein: CASSQPGLAGGPNEQFF. The rearrangement joins TRBV5-1 to TRBJ2-1; 15 positions match TRBD2. The germline V gene encodes CDR1 SGHRS and CDR2 YFSETQ. With V trimmed by 4 bases and J by 7 bases, 9 bases remained unmatched. The CDR3 has 17 amino acids. Looking up the rest from reference TRBV5-1 and TRBJ2-1 gives the full variable domain: KAGVTQTPRYLIKTRGQQVTLSCSPISGHRSVSWYQQTPGQGLQFLFEYFSETQRNKGNFPGRFSGRQFSNSRSEMNVSTLELGDSALYLCASSQPGLAGGPNEQFFGPGTRLTVL.

This chain links TRBV5-1 with TRBJ1-6, with a possible D match to TRBD1 (6 bases). CDR1 and CDR2 (germline): SGHRS, YFSETQ. This CDR3 is built from 16 residues. Trimming took off 0 bases at V and 7 bases at J, with 14 bases between the two ends. The CDR3 DNA reads TGCGCCAGCAGCTTGGGGCACAGGGTTTTGAATTCACCCCTCCACTTT. This sequence encodes CASSLGHRVLNSPLHF. Based on the CDR3 plus reference TRBV5-1 and TRBJ1-6, the full variable domain is KAGVTQTPRYLIKTRGQQVTLSCSPISGHRSVSWYQQTPGQGLQFLFEYFSETQRNKGNFPGRFSGRQFSNSRSEMNVSTLELGDSALYLCASSLGHRVLNSPLHFGNGTRLTVT.

The sample holds many counts of this clonotype. This chain joins TRBV11-2 and TRBJ2-3, with D hard to call. The V end lost 5 bases, the J end lost 4 bases, and 10 bases lay between the germline ends. The CDR3 has 13 amino acids. Looked up from germline, CDR1 is SGHAT and CDR2 is FQNNGV. CDR3 region: CASSTTPADTQYF. In nucleotides, the CDR3 is TGTGCCAGCAGCACTACGCCTGCAGATACGCAGTATTTT.

In regard to this clonotype: A far larger clone is one nucleotide away, so this likely arose from a read error. The chain joins TRBV7-4 to TRBJ2-1, with D perhaps matching TRBD1 (6 bases). Germline V CDR1 and CDR2: SGHVT, SQSDAQ. The CDR3 has 16 amino acids. CDR3 sequence: CAGSLSPAGAQNEQFF. In DNA, the CDR3 is TGTGCCGGCAGCTTATCCCCCGCAGGGGCACAAAATGAGCAGTTCTTC.

At least ten counts were recorded for this clonotype. The CDR3 reads CASSDSPGYTGELFF. The DNA of the CDR3 is TGTGCCAGCAGCGACTCCCCGGGGTACACCGGGGAGCTGTTTTTT. The chain is built from TRBV6-1 and TRBJ2-2; weak D call: TRBD2 (5 bases). The CDR3 runs 15 residues. The germline V and J ends were trimmed by 6 bases and 3 bases, with 14 bases remaining between them. Germline loops: CDR1 MNHNS, CDR2 SASEGT.

Points on this clonotype: Just one base apart from a much larger clone, this may be a read error. The chain combines TRBV6-1 with TRBJ1-2; TRBD1 agrees at 7 bases. CDR3 size: 15 residues. CDR1 is MNHNS and CDR2 is SASEGT in the germline V gene. CDR3 bases: TGTGCCGGCAGCTTGGAGGCGAGGGGGCTGTATGTCTACACCTTC. Translating gives CAGSLEARGLYVYTF.

The chain uses TRBV15 and TRBJ1-2; 8 bases match TRBD1. Unmatched junction bases numbered 4, after V lost 7 bases and J lost 3 bases. This CDR3 comprises 13 residues. Germline CDR1 and CDR2: LNHNV and YYDKDF (reference sequence). CDR3 sequence (DNA): TGTGCCACCAAGGACAGGGTATACTATGGCTACACCTTC. This encodes CATKDRVYYGYTF.

Ten or more counts support this clonotype. The junction and the germline gene differ at one end; a read error may be behind it. This chain uses TRBV6-1 with TRBJ1-5; TRBD1 agrees at 8 bases. The CDR3 has 15 amino acids. Germline V gene sequence: CDR1 MNHNS, CDR2 SASEGT. The CDR3 coding sequence is TGTGCCAGCAGTGAAGTGACAGGGGTTAATCAGCCTCAGCATTTT. This encodes CASSEVTGVNQPQHF.